A selection of T cell receptor beta chains follows, all from one sample in a study of T-cell reconstitution after alpha-beta-depleted transplantation in children. Via MiXCR, TCRdb re-called the PCR reads, giving one row per CDR3 protein. The sample includes fewer than 95,000 distinct CDR3 sequences, 9.5% to 15% of them seen just once. Sequences were derived from PBMCs from the stem cell graft donor, sampled from the stem cell graft. The receptor set was obtained from a human donor who donated a stem cell graft to a child with inherited bone marrow failure. Each CDR3 is given without its conserved first and last residue. Each record gives: J gene, V gene, CDR3 protein.

>TRBJ2-6|TRBV12-3/TRBV12-4
ASTVSGANVLT
>TRBJ2-3|TRBV7-9
ASSLPQGTNTDTQY
>TRBJ2-1|TRBV6-2/TRBV6-3
ASSYGGTPPYNEQF
>TRBJ1-2|TRBV28
ASRTAGTGDAYT
>TRBJ2-5|TRBV6-2/TRBV6-3
ASREDRGPQETQY
>TRBJ1-1|TRBV6-5
ASSYSWNTEAF
>TRBJ2-1|TRBV5-1
ASSPGRVYNEQF
>TRBJ2-5|TRBV7-2
ASSFAFDRTKETQY
>TRBJ1-1|TRBV24-1
ATSDLTVAF
>TRBJ2-3|TRBV5-1
ASSSRTANTDTQY
>TRBJ2-7|TRBV28
ASSALPGQVPSYEQY
>TRBJ2-5|TRBV7-2
ASSPGSRGEETQY
>TRBJ2-7|TRBV11-1
ASSLSGLAETQY
>TRBJ1-1|TRBV7-2
ASSSPTVLLDTEAF
>TRBJ2-1|TRBV4-3
ASSQDNGGSEQF
>TRBJ2-2|TRBV24-1
ATSDPRDSNTGELF
>TRBJ1-1|TRBV6-2/TRBV6-3
ASRGPDRMNTEAF
>TRBJ2-1|TRBV5-1
ASSLTPGLDYNEQF
>TRBJ2-5|TRBV5-6
ASNRAVGRGETQY
>TRBJ2-1|TRBV7-2
ASSSNQGTEQF
>TRBJ1-2|TRBV9
ASSVGDRGNYGYT
>TRBJ2-5|TRBV5-4
ASSLGVLAA
>TRBJ2-5|TRBV7-2
ASSLGRAQETQY